The 15 T cell receptor beta chains listed next were all sequenced from one sample in a study of regulatory T cells in long-lasting Graves disease. Arm-PCR with iRepertoire HTBI primers amplified the CDR3 regions for these TCR beta libraries. TCRdb processed the multiplex PCR reads anew with MiXCR; each CDR3 protein has one entry. The sample yields 450,000 to 600,000 distinct CDR3 sequences, roughly 15% seen once. Documented time point: newly diagnosed GD, antithyroid drugs for less than 3 months. With RNA extracted from PBMCs as input, the TCR library was made. This same sample was also part of a study on T cells in Graves' hyperthyroidism and ophthalmopathy.

The sample consisted of peripheral blood mononuclear cells (PBMCs), taken at new diagnosis, from a patient treated with antithyroid drugs. Receptor source: a man aged 40-49 years with Graves disease.

In regard to this clonotype: A junction boundary mismatches the germline segment, possibly from a read error. This rearrangement joins TRBV28 to TRBJ2-6; D is undetermined. Germline-derived CDR1 and CDR2 are MDHEN and SYDVKM. The length of the CDR3 is 13 residues. This CDR3 is CASSFPGTNVLTF. For the CDR3, the DNA is TGTGCCAGCAGTTTTCCTGGGACCAACGTCCTGACTTTC.

This chain connects TRBV24-1 to TRBJ1-5; 11 positions match TRBD1. Unmatched junction bases numbered 20, after V lost 7 bases and J lost 10 bases. The CDR3 runs to 18 residues. Germline CDR1 is KGHDR and CDR2 is SFDVKD. The DNA of the CDR3 is TGTGCCACCAGCGACCCAGCTGATCCGGGACAGGGGGTCGGTCCCCAGCATTTT. It yields the protein CATSDPADPGQGVGPQHF.

This clonotype was seen ten or more times. V usage is TRBV15 and J usage is TRBJ2-7; no definite D call. V lost 1 base, J lost 4 bases, and 11 bases lay in between. Germline V gene sequence: CDR1 LNHNV, CDR2 YYDKDF (reference sequence). The CDR3 totals 14 residues. The CDR3: CATSRGRDGYEQYF. CDR3 bases: TGTGCCACCAGCAGAGGTCGAGACGGATACGAGCAGTACTTC.

This chain links TRBV9 with TRBJ2-1; TRBD2 aligns across 12 bases. Germline V lookup: CDR1 SGDLS, CDR2 YYNGEE. The CDR3 extends over 20 amino acids. J gave up 3 bases and V 0 bases, and 13 bases lay outside the gene matches. The CDR3, as DNA: TGTGCCAGCAGCGTAGAGCTTCCACTAGCGGGAGGTTCCCTCTACAATGAGCAGTTCTTC. Protein sequence: CASSVELPLAGGSLYNEQFF.

Note on this clonotype: A single base separates this from a much larger clone, so it may be a read error. The chain employs TRBV12-3 or TRBV12-4 and TRBJ1-2, with TRBD1 matching over 10 bases. The CDR3 has 15 amino acids. Unmatched junction bases numbered 11, after V lost 6 bases and J lost 7 bases. CDR3 nucleotides: TGTGCCAGCAGCCCTATCGGGGACAGGGGAGTTGGCTACACCTTC. It translates to CASSPIGDRGVGYTF.

In its sample, this clonotype was seen many times. The V and J genes are TRBV28 and TRBJ2-1; 12 bases agree with TRBD2. With V trimmed by 5 bases and J by 0 bases, 5 bases remained unmatched. From germline, CDR1 is MDHEN and CDR2 SYDVKM. There are 17 residues in the CDR3. This CDR3 is CASSIGLAGPSYNEQFF. For the CDR3, the DNA is TGTGCCAGCAGTATAGGACTAGCGGGGCCCTCCTACAATGAGCAGTTCTTC.

The rearrangement joins TRBV29-1 to TRBJ2-5; D may be TRBD1 (6 bases). The V and J ends lost 6 bases and 7 bases respectively, with 15 bases between them. Germline CDR1 SQVTM, CDR2 ANQGSEA. The CDR3 has 12 amino acids. The CDR3 reads CSVETGAGTQYF. The CDR3 coding sequence is TGCAGCGTCGAGACAGGCGCGGGGACCCAGTACTTC.

This clonotype was observed a few times. The chain recombines TRBV4-1 with TRBJ2-7, with D unresolved. The CDR3 runs to 15 residues. The V and J ends lost 2 bases and 0 bases respectively, with 11 bases between them. The germline gives CDR1 MGHRA, CDR2 YSYEKL. The CDR3, as DNA: TGCGCCAGCAGCCAATTCGGCCCCCGCTCCTACGAGCAGTACTTC. This translates into CASSQFGPRSYEQYF.

This clonotype was seen a few times. The rearrangement links TRBV19 to TRBJ1-5; 9 nucleotides agree with TRBD1. Germline V gene data show CDR1 as LNHDA and CDR2 as SQIVND (reference sequence). The CDR3 runs 15 residues. Unmatched junction bases numbered 7, after V lost 8 bases and J lost 2 bases. The CDR3 nucleotides are TGTGCCAGTTCGGACAGGGGAGGCCGCAATCAGCCCCAGCATTTT. Translated, it gives CASSDRGGRNQPQHF.

As to this clonotype: A much larger clone lies one base from this, so it may be a read error. This chain uses TRBV28 with TRBJ2-1, with D possibly matching TRBD1 (6 bases). The J call may be in error: the DNA end matches TRBJ2-3 better. The germline V gene has CDR1 MDHEN and CDR2 SYDVKM. This CDR3 contains 13 residues. In nucleotides, the CDR3 is TGTGCCACCTCACAGGGTTACACAGATGCGCAGTATTTT. Its protein is CATSQGYTDAQYF.

This clonotype was counted ten times or more. The chain joins TRBV20-1 to TRBJ1-6, with D possibly matching TRBD1 (6 bases). The CDR3 runs to 15 residues. V lost 3 bases and J 7 bases, leaving 16 bases between the germline ends. The germline V gene encodes CDR1 DFQATT and CDR2 SNEGSKA (reference sequence). The CDR3 DNA is TGCAGTGCTAGGGACAGTCCAATTGGCAATTCACCCCTCCACTTT. Translation: CSARDSPIGNSPLHF.

Only one count was recorded for this clonotype. The chain has TRBV28 and TRBJ2-5; 9 bases map to TRBD2. This CDR3 comprises 15 residues. The germline CDR1 and CDR2 sequences are MDHEN and SYDVKM. V shed 6 bases and J 1 base; nucleotides not matched to a gene: 6. The CDR3 bases are TGTGCCAGCAGGGGCGCGGGAGGGCCCCAAGAGACCCAGTACTTC. Amino acid sequence: CASRGAGGPQETQYF.

This clonotype was detected a few times. The J gene is TRBJ2-6, the V gene TRBV19, with unresolved D. CDR1 is LNHDA and CDR2 is SQIVND in the germline V gene (reference sequence). V was pared by 7 bases and J by 0 bases, with 13 bases between. The CDR3 runs 16 residues. The CDR3 reads CASNGQRISGANVLTF. The CDR3 nucleotides read TGTGCCAGTAACGGGCAGAGGATCTCTGGGGCCAACGTCCTGACTTTC.

This clonotype turned up a few times. It is likely a read error, because the conserved phenylalanine at the end of the CDR3 is missing. The chain has TRBV30 and TRBJ2-1; D call uncertain. CDR3 length: 12 amino acids. V was shortened by 0 bases and J by 9 bases, with 9 bases between the two germline ends. The germline gives CDR1 GTSNPN, CDR2 SVGIG (reference sequence). This CDR3 reads CAWSVGWGEQFS. As DNA, the CDR3 is TGTGCCTGGAGTGTCGGGTGGGGTGAGCAGTTCTCC.

This clonotype has a count of ten or more. Germline is not matched at one junction end, which may reflect a read error. This chain joins TRBV7-9 and TRBJ2-1; TRBD2 matches at 8 bases. The CDR3 runs to 14 residues. CDR1 SEHNR and CDR2 FQNEAQ come from the germline V gene (reference sequence). CDR3 coding DNA: TGCGCCAGCAGCGGGGGACTAGAAGCCAATGAGCAGTTCTTC. Translating gives CASSGGLEANEQFF. The complete variable domain, with remaining parts taken from reference TRBV7-9 and TRBJ2-1, reads DTGVSQNPRHKITKRGQNVTFRCDPISEHNRLYWYRQTLGQGPEFLTYFQNEAQLEKSRLLSDRFSAERPKGSFSTLEIQRTEQGDSAMYLCASSGGLEANEQFFGPGTRLTVL.